The clone carrying this T cell receptor beta chain was observed many times. Its target is unknown. The CDR3 has 14 residues. Between the trimmed V and J ends, which lost 6 bases and 0 bases, there was a span of 11 bases. CDR1 DFQATT and CDR2 SNEGSKA come from the germline V gene (reference sequence). This sample is drawn from a study of blood T cells in healthy people across ages. Combining a sample-barcoded 5' primer with a J-beta primer mix, a second PCR ran for about 7 to 12 cycles. TCRdb reprocessed the 5' RACE reads via MiXCR and lists one record per CDR3 protein. The table lists 1 million or so distinct CDR3 sequences, 45% of them singletons. Study-wide findings and caveats: Higher naive T cell percentage went strongly together with higher TCR beta diversity. Older age went with lower TCR beta diversity per million T cells, in a roughly linear way. It was held that diversity estimates obtained from one million T cells represented underestimates.

V is TRBV20-1 and J is TRBJ1-4; D call uncertain. The clonotype originates from a woman aged 55-70 years in good health. Sequencing was carried out using blood. CDR3 protein: CSAPQAATNEKLFF. The CDR3 DNA sequence: TGCAGTGCCCCTCAGGCAGCAACTAATGAAAAACTGTTTTTT.